These 16 T cell receptor beta chains share one sample of origin, sequenced in a study of cytomegalovirus exposure and HLA in healthy donors. PCR primers comprised 60 Vbeta and 13 Jbeta primers. Measured with immunoSEQ multiplex PCR; TCRdb has only the in-frame clones, and not every one. Of more than 65,000 clones in the sample, under 80% were seen once. Input material: PBMCs. Receptors were obtained from a woman aged 45-65 years in good health and CMV-seropositive.

This sequence joins TRBV11-2 and TRBJ2-7, with TRBD1 as a possible D gene (6 bases). V lost 1 base, J lost 6 bases, and 19 bases lay in between. CDR3 length: 16 residues. The germline V gene encodes CDR1 SGHAT and CDR2 FQNNGV. The CDR3 coding sequence is TGTGCCAGCAGCTTAGGTTCTTGGGGGCCCAAAACCGAGCAGTACTTC. It encodes CASSLGSWGPKTEQYF. Combining the CDR3 with reference TRBV11-2 and TRBJ2-7 gives the whole variable domain EAGVAQSPRYKIIEKRQSVAFWCNPISGHATLYWYQQILGQGPKLLIQFQNNGVVDDSQLPKDRFSAERLKGVDSTLKIQPAKLEDSAVYLCASSLGSWGPKTEQYFGPGTRLTVT.

The V gene is TRBV7-9, the J gene TRBJ1-1; TRBD1 matches at 8 bases. V gave up 7 bases and J gave up 4 bases; unmatched junction bases: 17. The CDR3 is 17 amino acids. CDR1 SEHNR and CDR2 FQNEAQ come from the germline V gene (reference sequence). CDR3 sequence reads: CASKPPGQGKWATEAFF. The CDR3 DNA reads as TGTGCCAGCAAACCCCCCGGACAGGGAAAATGGGCCACTGAAGCTTTCTTT.

A remark on this clone: A junction end diverges from the germline sequence, so it may reflect a read error. V usage is TRBV20-1 and J usage is TRBJ2-5, with D unclear. Germline values: CDR1 DFQATT, CDR2 SNEGSKA (reference sequence). This CDR3 has 11 residues. The CDR3 DNA reads as TGCAGTGCTGAGTACCAAGAGGCCCAGTACTTC. Protein product: CSAEYQEAQYF.

The chain employs TRBV11-2 and TRBJ2-7; TRBD1 aligns across 8 bases. There are 14 residues in the CDR3. Germline CDR1 SGHAT, CDR2 FQNNGV. V shed 5 bases, J shed 5 bases, and the junction held 8 bases outside the gene matches. This CDR3 is CASSPDRVGNEQYF. The DNA for the CDR3 is TGTGCCAGCAGCCCGGACAGGGTAGGCAACGAGCAGTACTTC. Variable domain in full (rest from reference TRBV11-2 and TRBJ2-7): EAGVAQSPRYKIIEKRQSVAFWCNPISGHATLYWYQQILGQGPKLLIQFQNNGVVDDSQLPKDRFSAERLKGVDSTLKIQPAKLEDSAVYLCASSPDRVGNEQYFGPGTRLTVT.

V is TRBV2 and J is TRBJ2-7; D uncertain. Germline CDR1 reads SNHLY; CDR2 reads FYNNEI. V was trimmed by 10 bases and J by 0 bases, leaving 13 bases between them. This CDR3 spans 13 amino acids. The CDR3 loop is CAIHTSSSYEQYV. CDR3 DNA: TGTGCCATACACACCTCTAGCTCCTACGAGCAGTACGTC.

This clone was detected only a few times. The J gene is TRBJ1-1, the V gene TRBV6-1; no clear D. Trimming took 0 bases from V and 0 from J, leaving 11 bases between them. The germline V gene encodes CDR1 MNHNS and CDR2 SASEGT. CDR3 length: 16 amino acids. This CDR3 is CASSEALRGMNTEAFF. The CDR3 nucleotides read TGTGCCAGCAGTGAAGCGCTCCGGGGAATGAACACTGAAGCTTTCTTT.

A few counts support this clone. V gene TRBV5-4 combines with J gene TRBJ1-4; 8 positions match TRBD1. This CDR3 is built from 15 residues. Trimming cost V 4 bases and J 8 bases; bases outside gene matches: 10. The V gene's germline CDR1 is SGHNT and CDR2 YYREEE (reference sequence). CDR3 sequence reads: CASSPDRDSYEKLFF. The CDR3 DNA sequence: TGTGCCAGCAGCCCGGACAGGGACTCATACGAAAAACTGTTTTTT. Full variable domain (remainder filled in from reference TRBV5-4 and TRBJ1-4): ETGVTQSPTHLIKTRGQQVTLRCSSQSGHNTVSWYQQALGQGPQFIFQYYREEENGRGNFPPRFSGLQFPNYSSELNVNALELDDSALYLCASSPDRDSYEKLFFGSGTQLSVL.

The rearrangement joins TRBV28 to TRBJ2-7; no firm D call. Germline CDR1 is MDHEN and CDR2 is SYDVKM. The CDR3 is 13 amino acids. V lost 6 bases and J 2 bases, leaving 11 bases between the germline ends. For the CDR3, the DNA is TGTGCCAGCAGCCCCGACAACGCCTACGAGCAGTACTTC. This encodes CASSPDNAYEQYF.

The rearrangement uses TRBV7-7 and TRBJ2-1; weak D call: TRBD1 (6 bases). The length of the CDR3 is 14 residues. CDR1 is SSHAT, CDR2 FNYEAQ, per germline (reference sequence). Trimming pared 2 bases from V and 5 bases from J, leaving 10 bases between. The CDR3, as DNA: TGTGCCAGCAGCTTAATGGGACAAAACAATGAGCAGTTCTTC. Its translation: CASSLMGQNNEQFF.

The chain is built from TRBV27 and TRBJ2-7; TRBD1 agrees at 11 bases. The junction had 21 bases not matched to a gene; V was cut back by 11 bases and J by 6 bases. The CDR3 runs to 17 residues. The germline V gene has CDR1 MNHEY and CDR2 SMNVEV (reference sequence). CDR3 in amino acids: CAGIRDRGGDCLAEQYF. DNA of the CDR3: TGTGCCGGCATCAGGGACAGGGGGGGAGATTGCCTTGCCGAGCAGTACTTC.

This clone was detected a few times. The chain carries TRBV19 and TRBJ1-1; D is uncertain. Germline CDR1 and CDR2: LNHDA and SQIVND (reference sequence). The CDR3 is made up of 13 amino acids. V lost 7 bases, J lost 3 bases, and 12 bases lay in between. The CDR3 region is CASIRSGYTEAFF. In DNA form, the CDR3 reads TGTGCCAGTATTAGGAGCGGATACACTGAAGCTTTCTTT.

The J gene is TRBJ1-2, the V gene TRBV4-1; 10 bases line up with TRBD1. The germline gives CDR1 MGHRA, CDR2 YSYEKL. J gave up 5 bases and V 5 bases, and 11 bases lay outside the gene matches. The CDR3 spans 16 residues. CDR3 sequence (DNA): TGCGCCAGCAGCAAATCCCCCGGGACAGGGGTTTATGGCTACACCTTC. As protein: CASSKSPGTGVYGYTF.

This clone was counted a few times. The chain couples TRBV7-3 to TRBJ2-2; possible D gene TRBD1, 5 bases. The CDR3 is 16 residues long. V shed 2 bases and J shed 0 bases, with 10 bases lying between them. The germline V gene has CDR1 SGHTA and CDR2 FQGTGA. CDR3 in DNA: TGTGCCAGCAGCTTAGGCGGACACGCGAACACCGGGGAGCTGTTTTTT. Protein sequence: CASSLGGHANTGELFF. The full variable domain, in which reference TRBV7-3 and TRBJ2-2 provide the parts outside the CDR3, is GAGVSQTPSNKVTEKGKYVELRCDPISGHTALYWYRQSLGQGPEFLIYFQGTGAADDSGLPNDRFFAVRPEGSVSTLKIQRTERGDSAVYLCASSLGGHANTGELFFGEGSRLTVL.

V usage is TRBV4-1 and J usage is TRBJ2-4; 7 bases agree with TRBD2. This CDR3 is built from 15 residues. V shed 1 base and J 8 bases; nucleotides not matched to a gene: 8. From germline, CDR1 is MGHRA and CDR2 YSYEKL. The CDR3 protein is CASSQGLAEGDIQYF. CDR3 nucleotides: TGCGCCAGCAGCCAAGGGCTAGCGGAAGGGGACATTCAGTACTTC.

The V gene is TRBV18, the J gene TRBJ1-5; D is uncertain. The germline V and J ends were trimmed by 1 base and 4 bases, with 17 bases remaining between them. The CDR3 is 17 residues long. From germline, CDR1 is KGHSH and CDR2 LQKENI. The CDR3 reads CASSPRGRRSGNQPQHF. CDR3 nucleotides: TGTGCCAGCTCACCACGCGGTAGAAGAAGTGGGAATCAGCCCCAGCATTTT.

The V and J genes are TRBV7-2 and TRBJ2-7; D is perhaps TRBD1 (6 bases). Germline CDR1 and CDR2: SGHTA and FQGNSA. The CDR3 totals 15 residues. V was shortened by 0 bases and J by 2 bases, with 11 bases between the two germline ends. The CDR3, as DNA: TGTGCCAGCAGCTTAGCGGGGGCAGGTCCCTACGAGCAGTACGTC. Amino acids: CASSLAGAGPYEQYV.